This TCR beta chain was found in a study of T cell clonality in common variable immunodeficiency. This clone was observed at least ten times. Read data end 3 residues before the CDR3 end; the end is taken from the germline J gene. The assay was immunoSEQ multiplex PCR, and TCRdb's table has in-frame clones only and misses some. There are around 32,000 clones in the sample, none observed a single time. Germline V gene data show CDR1 as SGHTA and CDR2 as FQGTGA. V trimming: 5 bases; J trimming: 1 base; junction bases outside the gene matches: 4. The CDR3 is 15 amino acids. V usage is TRBV7-3 and J usage is TRBJ2-1; 8 bases map to TRBD2. The sequenced sample was peripheral blood mononuclear cells. This TCR was recovered from a person between 18 and 75 years old in good health. CDR3 DNA, as far as it was read: TGTGCCAGCAGCGTCTTAGCGGGATCCTACAATGAG. It encodes CASSVLAGSYNE. The entire CDR3 protein is CASSVLAGSYNEQFF.